Shown below are 30 T cell receptor beta chains from a single sample sequenced in a study of spatial heterogeneity in lung cancer. Documented time point: sample taken at primary tumor resection. Whole RNA was taken from tumor, nontumor lung or frozen PBMC; it was then sequenced unsorted. TCRdb fed the 5' RACE reads into MiXCR, producing one record per CDR3 protein. The sample yields some 12,000 distinct CDR3 sequences, 5.5% to 7.5% seen once. The material was normal lung tissue next to the tumor, obtained at surgery. Receptors originate from a male donor with early-stage non-small cell lung cancer.

Within the sample, this clonotype is medium-sized (0.01 to 0.1%). This beta chain slipped into a library made for alpha chains as a stray read, so its size is not meaningful. This chain uses TRBV7-2 with TRBJ2-1, with D hard to call. The CDR3 runs to 12 residues. Trimming stripped 2 bases from V and 13 bases from J, with 12 bases between. In germline, CDR1 is SGHTA, CDR2 FQGNSA. The CDR3 loop reads CASSLNLATQFF. In DNA, the CDR3 is TGTGCCAGCAGCTTAAATCTGGCCACCCAGTTCTTC.

In this sample, this clonotype turned up a few times. This beta chain came through as a stray read in a library set up for alpha chains, and its size says little. The chain couples TRBV12-3 or TRBV12-4 to TRBJ2-1; 10 bases match TRBD2. Trimming cost V 3 bases and J 8 bases; bases outside gene matches: 7. This CDR3 is built from 15 residues. CDR3 in amino acids: CASSFQLAGQDEQFF. CDR3 bases: TGTGCCAGCAGTTTTCAACTAGCGGGACAAGATGAGCAGTTCTTC.

On this clonotype itself: The size of this beta chain means little, since it is a stray read in a library made for alpha chains. The rearrangement joins TRBV4-2 to TRBJ1-5; 7 positions match TRBD1. The junction had 17 bases not matched to a gene; V was cut back by 0 bases and J by 12 bases. Germline V gene data show CDR1 as LGHNA and CDR2 as YNFKEQ. The CDR3 is made up of 17 amino acids. CDR3 sequence (DNA): TGTGCCAGCAGCCAAGATTGGCAGGTCAACCGGGACAGCGTCCAGCATTTT. Translation gives CASSQDWQVNRDSVQHF.

This clonotype is categorized as large. The library was designed around alpha chains, so this beta chain is a stray read whose abundance carries little weight. V and J are TRBV28 and TRBJ2-5; TRBD2 agrees at 10 bases. The V gene's germline CDR1 is MDHEN and CDR2 SYDVKM. CDR3 length equals 14 residues. The ends lost 7 bases at V and 4 bases at J; junction bases unmatched: 6. In DNA, the CDR3 is TGTGCCAGCAATCCTCTAGCGGGAGCAGAGACCCAGTACTTC. Its protein product is CASNPLAGAETQYF.

This clonotype ranks as medium-sized (0.01 to 0.1%). Because this beta chain is a stray read in a library intended to capture alpha chains, its abundance should not be given much weight. The rearrangement uses TRBV6-5 and TRBJ2-7; TRBD2 agrees at 9 bases. Trimming took 0 bases from V and 12 from J; bases not matched to a gene: 12. This CDR3 spans 15 amino acids. In germline, CDR1 is MNHEY, CDR2 SVGAGI. As DNA, the CDR3 is TGTGCCAGCAGTTACTCGCGGCTAGCGGGAACAGAGGGGTACTTC. It codes for CASSYSRLAGTEGYF.

Remarks on this clonotype: Being off target in a library aimed at alpha chains, this beta chain has a size of little meaning. The rearrangement links TRBV7-2 to TRBJ2-7; 7 bases are a match to TRBD1. The CDR3 runs 13 residues. Looked up from germline, CDR1 is SGHTA and CDR2 is FQGNSA. J gave up 6 bases and V 4 bases, and 6 bases lay outside the gene matches. This CDR3 is CASSSTGTVEQYF. DNA for the CDR3: TGTGCCAGCAGCTCCACCGGGACAGTCGAGCAGTACTTC.

This clonotype has at least ten counts. Since the library was made to target alpha chains, this beta chain is a stray read and its abundance is not meaningful. The V and J genes are TRBV29-1 and TRBJ2-1, with 7 bases identical to TRBD2. Germline loops: CDR1 SQVTM, CDR2 ANQGSEA. J was trimmed by 5 bases and V by 5 bases; bases with no gene match: 9. This CDR3 is 14 amino acids long. The chain's CDR3 is CSVNPSGMNNEQFF. Written as DNA, the CDR3 is TGCAGCGTTAACCCAAGCGGGATGAACAATGAGCAGTTCTTC.

This clonotype is medium-sized in the sample. Since the library was made to target alpha chains, this beta chain is a stray read and its abundance is not meaningful. The chain employs TRBV7-2 and TRBJ1-1; D remains unclear. The CDR3 covers 11 residues. CDR1 is SGHTA, CDR2 FQGNSA, per germline. CDR3 protein: CGIDMNTEAFF. The CDR3 DNA reads as TGTGGCATCGACATGAACACTGAAGCTTTCTTT.

Details on this clonotype: The library was designed around alpha chains, so this beta chain is a stray read whose abundance carries little weight. The chain carries TRBV10-3 and TRBJ1-4; D is possibly TRBD1 (5 bases). There are 14 residues in the CDR3. Trimming took 3 bases from V and 4 from J, leaving 9 bases between them. The V gene's germline CDR1 is ENHRY and CDR2 SYGVKD. This CDR3 reads CAISDVRDNEKLFF. The DNA of the CDR3 is TGTGCCATCAGTGACGTCAGGGATAATGAAAAACTGTTTTTT.

This clonotype was seen a few times. This beta chain came through as a stray read in a library set up for alpha chains, and its size says little. The chain carries TRBV6-5 and TRBJ2-5; 14 bases fit TRBD2. The CDR3 runs to 17 residues. V was clipped by 5 bases and J by 2 bases; unmatched bases: 7. The germline CDR1 and CDR2 sequences are MNHEY and SVGAGI. CDR3 sequence: CASSKGLAGDRQETQYF. Here the CDR3 DNA reads TGTGCCAGCAGTAAGGGACTAGCGGGAGATCGGCAAGAGACCCAGTACTTC.

The sample holds many counts of this clonotype. This beta chain is a stray read from a library made for alpha chains; its abundance is not meaningful. The chain couples TRBV20-1 to TRBJ1-5; D is ambiguous. V was pared by 2 bases and J by 7 bases, with 12 bases between. There are 13 residues in the CDR3. The germline V gene has CDR1 DFQATT and CDR2 SNEGSKA (reference sequence). This CDR3 reads CSARPPSGQPQHF. The CDR3 DNA reads as TGCAGTGCTAGACCCCCCTCCGGGCAGCCCCAGCATTTT.

For this clonotype: The DNA is omitted, as the CDR3 cannot be located on it reliably, and the CDR3 follows TCRdb's listing. As an off-target read in a library built for alpha chains, this beta chain has a frequency of little significance. The genes are TRBV6-5 and TRBJ2-4. CDR1 is MNHEY and CDR2 is SVGAGI in the germline V gene. The CDR3 is 16 amino acids long, termini counted. The CDR3: CASSSSRSLAKNIQYF.

This clonotype is medium-sized within its sample. This beta chain was picked up by a library intended for alpha chains and is off target, so its count carries little meaning. This chain connects TRBV4-3 to TRBJ2-1; D call uncertain. With 0 bases removed from V and 0 bases from J, the gap between germline ends came to 12 bases. CDR1 and CDR2 (germline): LGHNA, YSLEER. The CDR3 length is 17 residues. The CDR3 DNA sequence: TGCGCCAGCAGCCAAGAAAACCTATTTTCCTCCTACAATGAGCAGTTCTTC. It translates to CASSQENLFSSYNEQFF.

This clonotype has ten or more counts. This beta chain slipped into a library made for alpha chains as a stray read, so its size is not meaningful. The V call is TRBV11-2, the J call TRBJ2-2; the D is unclear. The V end was cut by 4 bases, the J end by 5 bases, with 2 bases between. This CDR3 has 11 residues. The germline V gene encodes CDR1 SGHAT and CDR2 FQNNGV. CDR3 residues: CASSSTGELFF. For the CDR3, the DNA is TGTGCCAGCAGCTCTACCGGGGAGCTGTTTTTT.

By share, this clonotype ranks as medium-sized (0.01 to 0.1%). This beta chain is an unintended read in a library built for alpha chains; its size means little. The rearrangement uses TRBV7-9 and TRBJ2-1; no definite D call. The CDR3 runs 14 residues. Germline CDR1 and CDR2: SEHNR and FQNEAQ (reference sequence). The V end lost 5 bases, the J end lost 0 bases, and 8 bases lay between the germline ends. The chain's CDR3 is CASSASVSYNEQFF. The DNA for the CDR3 is TGTGCCAGCAGCGCCAGTGTCTCCTACAATGAGCAGTTCTTC.

In this sample, this clonotype turned up many times. This beta chain is off target for a library built for alpha chains, so its abundance means little. This chain connects TRBV6-1 to TRBJ1-6; maybe TRBD1 (5 bases). V gave up 1 base and J gave up 6 bases, with 10 bases separating them. CDR1 is MNHNS, CDR2 SASEGT, per germline. The CDR3 sequence is 15 residues long. The CDR3 loop is CASSEGDSANSPLHF. The CDR3 DNA reads TGTGCCAGCAGTGAAGGCGACAGCGCTAATTCACCCCTCCACTTT.

This clonotype is medium-sized within its sample. In a library made to pick up alpha chains, this beta chain is a stray read with a size that means little. This sequence joins TRBV18 and TRBJ2-5; perhaps TRBD2 as D (5 bases). Germline V gives CDR1 KGHSH, CDR2 LQKENI. The CDR3 extends over 13 amino acids. V was cut by 6 bases and J by 2 bases, with 10 bases left in between. CDR3 coding DNA: TGTGCCAGCTCCGGGAACCCTCAAGAGACCCAGTACTTC. This sequence encodes CASSGNPQETQYF.

This clonotype was seen at least ten times. This beta chain turned up in a library designed for alpha chains; as an off-target read, its abundance says little. This chain joins TRBV12-3 or TRBV12-4 and TRBJ1-1; no definite D call. There are 13 residues in the CDR3. V dropped 2 bases and J dropped 7 bases, with 11 bases sitting between them. This CDR3 reads CASSLLAEGEAFF. The CDR3 DNA is TGTGCCAGCAGTTTACTGGCGGAGGGTGAAGCTTTCTTT.

Many counts were recorded for this clonotype. With the library built for alpha chains, this beta chain is off target and its frequency is not meaningful. The chain combines TRBV12-3 or TRBV12-4 with TRBJ1-2; 8 nucleotides agree with TRBD1. J was trimmed by 8 bases and V by 4 bases; bases with no gene match: 18. The CDR3 contains 17 residues. CDR3: CASSSPNEAGGSRGYTF. The DNA of the CDR3 is TGTGCCAGCAGTTCCCCTAATGAGGCAGGGGGCAGTCGGGGCTACACCTTC.

This clonotype was seen many times. This beta chain turned up in a library designed for alpha chains; as an off-target read, its abundance says little. The chain links TRBV10-3 to TRBJ1-2; unclear D gene. Germline V gene data show CDR1 as ENHRY and CDR2 as SYGVKD. The CDR3 runs 12 residues. Trimming took 8 bases from V and 2 from J, leaving 9 bases between them. CDR3 sequence reads: CAILTTNYGYTF. The CDR3 nucleotides read TGTGCCATCTTAACAACGAACTATGGCTACACCTTC.

This clonotype was seen at least ten times. This beta chain is a stray read from a library made for alpha chains; its abundance is not meaningful. V and J are TRBV23-1 and TRBJ1-1, with TRBD1 matching over 7 bases. TRBV23-1 is sorted into the ORF group, with uncertain function. The V and J ends lost 4 bases and 4 bases, in that order; junction bases with no gene match: 3. CDR3 size: 13 residues. The CDR3: CASSLRDSTEAFF. The CDR3, as DNA: TGCGCCAGCAGTCTCCGGGACAGCACTGAAGCTTTCTTT.

This clonotype was seen repeatedly, ten times or more. Found in a library prepared for alpha chains, this beta chain is an off-target read, and its abundance has little meaning. V gene TRBV10-3 combines with J gene TRBJ1-1; a possible D gene is TRBD1 (6 bases). V was shortened by 6 bases and J by 0 bases, with 8 bases between the two germline ends. This CDR3 has 13 residues. Germline V lookup: CDR1 ENHRY, CDR2 SYGVKD. DNA for the CDR3: TGTGCCATCAGCGGACAGTTGAACACTGAAGCTTTCTTT. This translates into CAISGQLNTEAFF.

This clonotype was counted ten times or more. This beta chain was picked up by a library intended for alpha chains and is off target, so its count carries little meaning. This rearrangement joins TRBV7-2 to TRBJ2-7; weak D call: TRBD2 (5 bases). V was trimmed by 1 base and J by 4 bases, leaving 11 bases between them. The CDR3 covers 14 residues. Germline V gives CDR1 SGHTA, CDR2 FQGNSA. CDR3 DNA: TGTGCCAGCAGCTTAGGAGGAGGAGTTTACGAGCAGTACTTC. Its translation is CASSLGGGVYEQYF. Full variable domain (missing parts from reference TRBV7-2 and TRBJ2-7): GAGVSQSPSNKVTEKGKDVELRCDPISGHTALYWYRQSLGQGLEFLIYFQGNSAPDKSGLPSDRFSAERTGGSVSTLTIQRTQQEDSAVYLCASSLGGGVYEQYFGPGTRLTVT.

This clonotype was counted ten times or more. This beta chain lies outside the target of a library built for alpha chains; its clone size means little. The V gene is TRBV2, the J gene TRBJ2-4; TRBD1 aligns across 7 bases. This CDR3 is 15 amino acids long. V was pared by 3 bases and J by 6 bases, with 8 bases of the junction left unmatched. Germline loops: CDR1 SNHLY, CDR2 FYNNEI. The CDR3 protein is CASSDPTGIINIQYF. In DNA form, the CDR3 reads TGTGCCAGCAGTGACCCGACAGGGATAATAAACATTCAGTACTTC.

With regard to this clonotype: As an off-target read in a library built for alpha chains, this beta chain has a frequency of little significance. The chain employs TRBV15 and TRBJ2-2; 7 bases map to TRBD2. Germline V gene data show CDR1 as LNHNV and CDR2 as YYDKDF (reference sequence). With 5 bases clipped from V and 3 bases from J, the junction kept 6 bases outside the gene matches. The CDR3 is 15 amino acids. CDR3 loop: CATSPGGSHTGELFF. CDR3 nucleotides: TGTGCCACCAGCCCCGGGGGGAGCCACACCGGGGAGCTGTTTTTT.

This clonotype was seen more than once but under ten times. This beta chain is off target for a library built for alpha chains, so its abundance means little. The CDR3 region is CASSLRTGESANEKLFF. CDR3 nucleotides: TGTGCCAGCAGCTTAAGGACAGGGGAATCGGCTAATGAAAAACTGTTTTTT. The chain employs TRBV7-9 and TRBJ1-4; 9 positions agree with TRBD1. V lost 2 bases, J lost 3 bases, and 7 bases stayed unmatched. Germline values: CDR1 SEHNR, CDR2 FQNEAQ (reference sequence). The CDR3 consists of 17 residues. Looking up the rest from reference TRBV7-9 and TRBJ1-4 gives the full variable domain: DTGVSQNPRHKITKRGQNVTFRCDPISEHNRLYWYRQTLGQGPEFLTYFQNEAQLEKSRLLSDRFSAERPKGSFSTLEIQRTEQGDSAMYLCASSLRTGESANEKLFFGSGTQLSVL.

This clonotype was picked up many times. This beta chain turned up in a library designed for alpha chains; as an off-target read, its abundance says little. The chain combines TRBV14 with TRBJ2-7; the D gene could be TRBD1 or TRBD2 (5 bases each). There are 14 residues in the CDR3. Germline CDR1 and CDR2: SGHDN and FVKESK. The V gene lost 4 bases and the J gene lost 2 bases, with 12 bases spanning the gap. The CDR3 loop reads CASSPPGAAYEQYF. CDR3 nucleotides: TGTGCCAGCAGCCCCCCCGGGGCAGCCTACGAGCAGTACTTC. Drawing the rest from reference TRBV14 and TRBJ2-7, the complete variable domain is EAGVTQFPSHSVIEKGQTVTLRCDPISGHDNLYWYRRVMGKEIKFLLHFVKESKQDESGMPNNRFLAERTGGTYSTLKVQPAELEDSGVYFCASSPPGAAYEQYFGPGTRLTVT.

This clonotype showed up many times. The size of this beta chain means little, since it is a stray read in a library made for alpha chains. This rearrangement joins TRBV5-4 to TRBJ1-1, with 7 bases identical to TRBD1. V dropped 4 bases and J dropped 0; count of bases not matched to a gene: 6. Germline values: CDR1 SGHNT, CDR2 YYREEE (reference sequence). There are 15 residues in the CDR3. The CDR3 nucleotides read TGTGCCAGCAGCCCCGACAGGGATGTGAACACTGAAGCTTTCTTT. Amino acid sequence: CASSPDRDVNTEAFF.

This clonotype was recorded at least ten times. The library was built for alpha chains, so this beta chain is an off-target read and its size means little. The chain uses TRBV6-5 and TRBJ1-2; 7 bases align to TRBD1. Germline assignment: CDR1 MNHEY and CDR2 SVGAGI. The CDR3 spans 13 residues. Germline trimming cut 3 bases from V and 8 bases from J; bases unmatched to any gene: 6. The CDR3, as DNA: TGTGCCAGCAGTTATGAGGGGACAGTAGGCTACACCTTC. Translating it yields CASSYEGTVGYTF.

Note on this clonotype: Within a library made for alpha chains, this beta chain is off target, and its count is uninformative. The V and J genes are TRBV5-4 and TRBJ2-3; 9 nucleotides align to TRBD2. The V and J ends lost 4 bases and 4 bases, in that order; junction bases with no gene match: 10. The CDR3 extends over 16 amino acids. Germline V lookup: CDR1 SGHNT, CDR2 YYREEE (reference sequence). The CDR3 loop is CASSPIVSGSADTQYF. CDR3 DNA: TGTGCCAGCAGCCCTATTGTTAGCGGGAGTGCAGATACGCAGTATTTT.